These 16 T cell receptor beta chains share one sample of origin, sequenced in a study of shared clonotypes between healthy human individuals. Libraries were prepared by immunoSEQ multiplex PCR; TCRdb keeps only in-frame clonotypes and omits some of them. The data hold about 490,000 clones, with almost 80% observed a single time. The source material was PBMCs. Receptors were obtained from a woman aged 40 to 55 in good health. Some clones in this sample may be carry-over from other donors' samples.

This chain joins TRBV7-3 and TRBJ2-7, with 10 bases that match TRBD1. Germline V CDR1 and CDR2: SGHTA, FQGTGA. V was pared by 5 bases and J by 4 bases, with 8 bases of the junction left unmatched. CDR3 length: 15 amino acids. CDR3 in DNA: TGTGCCAGCAGCCCGGGAGGGACAGGGGCGTACGAGCAGTACTTC. This sequence encodes CASSPGGTGAYEQYF. Supplemented by reference TRBV7-3 and TRBJ2-7, the full variable domain reads GAGVSQTPSNKVTEKGKYVELRCDPISGHTALYWYRQSLGQGPEFLIYFQGTGAADDSGLPNDRFFAVRPEGSVSTLKIQRTERGDSAVYLCASSPGGTGAYEQYFGPGTRLTVT.

The genes are TRBV19 and TRBJ1-1; no definite D call. V shed 1 base and J shed 1 base, with 10 bases lying between them. Germline V CDR1 and CDR2: LNHDA, SQIVND (reference sequence). The CDR3 covers 15 residues. This CDR3 is CASSIGTEPNTEAFF. CDR3 bases: TGTGCCAGTAGTATAGGGACGGAGCCGAACACTGAAGCTTTCTTT.

Remarks on this clone: An end of the junction does not agree with germline; a read error may underlie this. The V gene is TRBV6-6, the J gene TRBJ2-3; D tentatively fits TRBD1 or TRBD2 (5 bases each). This CDR3 is 15 amino acids long. From germline, CDR1 is MNHNY and CDR2 SVGAGI (reference sequence). CDR3 protein: CASNYRDLHTDTQYF. The CDR3 nucleotides read TGTGCCAGCAATTACCGGGACCTACACACAGATACGCAGTATTTT.

The rearrangement uses TRBV30 and TRBJ2-1, with TRBD2 identical over 8 bases. Germline CDR1 reads GTSNPN; CDR2 reads SVGIG (reference sequence). There are 14 residues in the CDR3. J was trimmed by 4 bases and V by 3 bases; bases with no gene match: 5. CDR3 sequence reads: CAWRRSGSYNEQFF. Written as DNA, the CDR3 is TGTGCCTGGAGACGGAGCGGGAGTTACAATGAGCAGTTCTTC.

The gene calls are TRBV2 and TRBJ1-4; 8 nucleotides line up with TRBD1. The V segment lost 4 bases and the J segment 5 bases; nucleotides outside the gene matches: 9. The CDR3 is made up of 16 amino acids. Germline lookup yields CDR1 SNHLY and CDR2 FYNNEI. CDR3 region: CASSGGGTGRNEKLFF. The CDR3, as DNA: TGTGCCAGCAGTGGAGGCGGGACAGGTAGAAATGAAAAACTGTTTTTT.

V and J are TRBV5-1 and TRBJ2-1; D may be TRBD2 (6 bases). Trimming stripped 4 bases from V and 0 bases from J, with 11 bases between. Germline V gives CDR1 SGHRS, CDR2 YFSETQ. The CDR3 runs to 15 residues. CDR3 nucleotides: TGCGCCAGCAGCGCGGGGACTGGCTCCTACAATGAGCAGTTCTTC. It codes for CASSAGTGSYNEQFF.

This chain uses TRBV7-9 with TRBJ2-3; TRBD2 might be the D (5 bases). Germline V gene sequence: CDR1 SEHNR, CDR2 FQNEAQ (reference sequence). The V end lost 0 bases, the J end lost 4 bases, and 5 bases lay between the germline ends. This CDR3 spans 13 amino acids. The CDR3 nucleotides are TGTGCCAGCAGCTTAGCGGGAGCAGATACGCAGTATTTT. Its protein product is CASSLAGADTQYF.

The chain is built from TRBV7-9 and TRBJ2-3; 14 bases line up with TRBD2. Germline trimming cut 5 bases from V and 5 bases from J; bases unmatched to any gene: 6. Germline CDR1 and CDR2: SEHNR and FQNEAQ (reference sequence). The CDR3 runs to 16 residues. CDR3 residues: CASSPGLAGEVDTQYF. In nucleotides, the CDR3 is TGTGCCAGCAGCCCGGGACTAGCGGGAGAAGTAGATACGCAGTATTTT.

Only a few counts were recorded for this clone. The chain couples TRBV11-2 to TRBJ1-2, with D maybe TRBD1 (6 bases). The CDR3 contains 10 residues. Germline CDR1 reads SGHAT; CDR2 reads FQNNGV. V was clipped by 11 bases and J by 5 bases, with 9 bases between them. The DNA for the CDR3 is TGTGCCGGGAGGGGGTATGGCTACACCTTC. It specifies CAGRGYGYTF.

For this clone: This CDR3 fails to terminate in the conserved phenylalanine or tryptophan, so it likely reflects a read error. The CDR3: CTSSFERTLAGGSTDTQYL. CDR3 coding DNA: TGTACCAGCAGCTTCGAACGGACGCTAGCGGGAGGGAGCACAGATACGCAGTATCTT. The chain carries TRBV11-2 and TRBJ2-3, with TRBD2 identical over 12 bases. The CDR3 is 19 amino acids. Germline V gives CDR1 SGHAT, CDR2 FQNNGV.

V gene TRBV7-8 combines with J gene TRBJ2-7, with a tentative D call TRBD2 (8 bases). This CDR3 comprises 17 residues. Trimming shortened V by 0 bases and J by 3 bases, and 18 bases separated the two germline ends. The germline gives CDR1 SGHVS, CDR2 FQNEAQ. CDR3: CASSLAGGGQSLYEQYF. The CDR3 DNA reads TGTGCCAGCAGCTTAGCCGGGGGGGGACAGAGCCTCTACGAGCAGTACTTC. Variable domain in full (rest from reference TRBV7-8 and TRBJ2-7): GAGVSQSPRYKVAKRGQDVALRCDPISGHVSLFWYQQALGQGPEFLTYFQNEAQLDKSGLPSDRFFAERPEGSVSTLKIQRTQQEDSAVYLCASSLAGGGQSLYEQYFGPGTRLTVT.

The table lists this clone with a count of one. The rearrangement uses TRBV6-6 and TRBJ1-2, with D hard to call. Germline CDR1 and CDR2: MNHNY and SVGAGI (reference sequence). The V gene lost 2 bases and the J gene lost 4 bases, with 14 bases spanning the gap. This CDR3 is built from 15 residues. Here the CDR3 DNA reads TGTGCCAGCAGTTACGTGGCCTCCTGGGGCTATGGCTACACCTTC. This translates into CASSYVASWGYGYTF.

Many counts were recorded for this clone. The identical CDR3 is also encoded by other nucleotide sequences in the sample. The chain recombines TRBV2 with TRBJ2-6; D possibly corresponds to TRBD1 (5 bases). Trimming pared 3 bases from V and 2 bases from J, leaving 5 bases between. The length of the CDR3 is 14 residues. Germline values: CDR1 SNHLY, CDR2 FYNNEI. The CDR3 loop reads CASSDRAGANVLTF. CDR3 nucleotides: TGTGCCAGCAGTGACAGGGCTGGGGCCAACGTCCTGACTTTC.

The chain links TRBV5-1 to TRBJ2-3; TRBD2 matches 10 bases. The CDR3 has 16 residues. Trimming took 4 bases from V and 2 from J; bases not matched to a gene: 7. The germline CDR1 and CDR2 sequences are SGHRS and YFSETQ. Written as DNA, the CDR3 is TGCGCCAGCAGCAGATCAGCGGGAGGGAACACAGATACGCAGTATTTT. Protein product: CASSRSAGGNTDTQYF.

This clone was found once. The chain carries TRBV19 and TRBJ2-6; 8 bases are shared with TRBD2. The germline gives CDR1 LNHDA, CDR2 SQIVND (reference sequence). This CDR3 is built from 14 residues. V lost 7 bases and J lost 2; bases outside the gene matches: 1. The CDR3 protein is CASNGGAGANVLTF. CDR3 in DNA: TGTGCCAGTAACGGGGGGGCTGGGGCCAACGTCCTGACTTTC.

This clone was seen a handful of times. The V and J genes are TRBV2 and TRBJ2-2; 11 bases line up with TRBD2. Germline V gene sequence: CDR1 SNHLY, CDR2 FYNNEI. V shed 3 bases, J shed 4 bases, and the junction held 4 bases outside the gene matches. The CDR3 runs 16 residues. CDR3 coding DNA: TGTGCCAGCAGTGACATTAGCGGGAGGGGCACCGGGGAGCTGTTTTTT. Translation gives CASSDISGRGTGELFF.